This TCR beta chain was sequenced in a study of CD4 T cells in relation to SARS-CoV-2 and coronaviruses. This table comes from immunoSEQ multiplex PCR, and its TCRdb copy is limited to in-frame clones, with some not included. The sample has roughly 38,000 clones, about 87% seen once; the top ten hold 1.2%. CDR1 MDHEN and CDR2 SYDVKM come from the germline V gene. V was clipped by 6 bases and J by 3 bases; unmatched bases: 10. The CDR3 totals 17 residues. A note on this clone: Its antigen is undetermined.

Material for sequencing was naive CD4+ T cells from PBMCs, cultured in vitro. Sample subset: naive CD4+ T cells isolated by negative enrichment. The clonotype originates from an adult with COVID-19. This chain links TRBV28 with TRBJ2-3, with TRBD1 matching over 12 bases. DNA of the CDR3: TGTGCCAGCAGCCCTGGAGTGGGACAGGGGGCTACAGATACGCAGTATTTT. Its translation: CASSPGVGQGATDTQYF.